One sample yielded the 16 T cell receptor beta chains listed below, sequenced in a study of shared clonotypes between healthy human individuals. Using immunoSEQ multiplex PCR, the repertoire was profiled, and TCRdb retains in-frame clones only, with some absent. The sample carries about 680,000 clones, just over 90% recorded once. Naive CD8 cells were CD45RO-negative, positively selected for CCR7, excluding terminally differentiated effector memory CD45RA+ cells. The sample comprised naive CD8+ T cells sorted from blood. The receptors were sampled from a man younger than 45 in good health.

This clone was counted a single time. The V call is TRBV30, the J call TRBJ2-5; 7 bases map to TRBD2. The CDR3 length is 15 residues. From germline, CDR1 is GTSNPN and CDR2 SVGIG (reference sequence). V dropped 4 bases and J dropped 5; count of bases not matched to a gene: 13. The CDR3 bases are TGTGCCTGGACGTTCCTTGGCGGGAGCAGGGAGACCCAGTACTTC. This encodes CAWTFLGGSRETQYF.

The gene calls are TRBV5-1 and TRBJ2-3; 7 bases match TRBD2. This CDR3 spans 14 amino acids. Germline-derived CDR1 and CDR2 are SGHRS and YFSETQ. The V gene end was trimmed by 0 bases and the J gene end by 6 bases; junction bases not matched to a gene: 4. The CDR3 region has the DNA TGCGCCAGCAGCTTGGTTGACGGGGGGGATACGCAGTATTTT. Protein: CASSLVDGGDTQYF.

This clone was seen just once. The rearrangement joins TRBV5-4 to TRBJ2-5, with 9 bases fitting TRBD2. With V trimmed by 0 bases and J by 14 bases, 2 bases remained unmatched. The CDR3 runs to 11 residues. Germline V lookup: CDR1 SGHNT, CDR2 YYREEE (reference sequence). The CDR3 region is CASSLGTSVYF. The DNA for the CDR3 is TGTGCCAGCAGCTTGGGGACTAGCGTATACTTC.

The CDR3 here is CASTGKPGRLRGESSYEQYF. CDR3 DNA sequence: TGTGCCAGCACAGGGAAGCCGGGACGTCTGCGCGGGGAGAGCTCCTACGAGCAGTACTTC. The chain joins TRBV28 to TRBJ2-7; possible D gene TRBD2, 6 bases. The CDR3 consists of 20 residues. V lost 7 bases and J lost 0, with 31 bases in between. Per germline, CDR1 MDHEN and CDR2 SYDVKM.

The chain joins TRBV28 to TRBJ2-7, with 8 bases that match TRBD1. CDR3 length: 13 amino acids. Germline CDR1 and CDR2: MDHEN and SYDVKM. V shed 7 bases and J 3 bases; nucleotides not matched to a gene: 5. This CDR3 reads CASTDRELYEQYF. In nucleotides, the CDR3 is TGTGCCAGCACGGACAGGGAACTCTACGAGCAGTACTTC.

Comment on this clone: In the same sample, other DNA sequences code for this CDR3. The gene calls are TRBV7-9 and TRBJ2-1; no definite D call. The germline CDR1 and CDR2 sequences are SEHNR and FQNEAQ (reference sequence). There are 12 residues in the CDR3. Trimming left V 5 bases short and J 3 bases short, with 5 bases between. The CDR3 nucleotides read TGTGCCAGCAGCCCCTTCTACAATGAGCAGTTCTTC. This sequence encodes CASSPFYNEQFF.

This CDR3 is CASSRTSAYEQYF. The CDR3 DNA follows: TGTGCCAGCAGCCGGACTAGCGCCTACGAGCAGTACTTC. J is TRBJ2-7 and V is TRBV7-9; 9 bases are a match to TRBD2. Germline V gene lookup returns CDR1 SEHNR and CDR2 FQNEAQ (reference sequence). Trimming cost V 5 bases and J 2 bases; bases outside gene matches: 1. The CDR3 is 13 amino acids.

The V and J genes are TRBV11-2 and TRBJ2-7; D is unresolved. The CDR3 has 12 amino acids. The germline V gene encodes CDR1 SGHAT and CDR2 FQNNGV. Trimming took 2 bases from V and 5 from J, leaving 7 bases between them. The CDR3 DNA reads as TGTGCCAGCAGCTTATGGCTCAACGAGCAGTACTTC. Protein: CASSLWLNEQYF.

The chain employs TRBV27 and TRBJ2-7, with 8 bases aligning to TRBD1. V lost 2 bases and J lost 3; bases outside the gene matches: 6. The CDR3 consists of 15 residues. Germline V gene data show CDR1 as MNHEY and CDR2 as SMNVEV (reference sequence). The CDR3 loop reads CASSLTAGGSYEQYF. The CDR3 DNA reads TGTGCCAGCAGTTTAACGGCAGGGGGCAGCTACGAGCAGTACTTC.

This CDR3 reads CASSLVDSSNQPQHF. In nucleotides, the CDR3 is TGTGCCAGCAGCTTAGTTGACAGCAGCAATCAGCCCCAGCATTTT. This chain joins TRBV7-8 and TRBJ1-5; TRBD1 is a possible D gene (5 bases). This CDR3 is built from 15 residues. Germline CDR1 is SGHVS and CDR2 is FQNEAQ. With 1 base removed from V and 1 base from J, the gap between germline ends came to 8 bases.

The V gene is TRBV15, the J gene TRBJ2-2; 7 bases are shared with TRBD1. CDR1 and CDR2 from the germline V gene are LNHNV and YYDKDF (reference sequence). This CDR3 comprises 14 residues. V lost 0 bases to trimming and J lost 6 bases; unmatched junction nucleotides: 1. The CDR3 region is CATSRDTGAGELFF. The CDR3 DNA reads as TGTGCCACCAGCAGAGATACAGGGGCCGGGGAGCTGTTTTTT.

The CDR3 sequence: CASSLATGLAGGDEQFF. CDR3 DNA: TGTGCCAGCAGCTTAGCGACGGGACTAGCGGGAGGGGATGAGCAGTTCTTC. The chain recombines TRBV11-2 with TRBJ2-1; 16 bases line up with TRBD2. The CDR3 covers 17 residues. In germline, CDR1 is SGHAT, CDR2 FQNNGV. Trimming removed 1 base from V and 8 bases from J; junction bases left unmatched: 5.

The genes are TRBV7-9 and TRBJ1-1; D remains ambiguous. The CDR3 is made up of 15 amino acids. Germline-derived CDR1 and CDR2 are SEHNR and FQNEAQ (reference sequence). The V gene lost 2 bases and the J gene lost 1 base, with 11 bases spanning the gap. CDR3 DNA: TGTGCCAGCAGCTTAATCAGTGCTGAGAACACTGAAGCTTTCTTT. Residues: CASSLISAENTEAFF. Drawing the rest from reference TRBV7-9 and TRBJ1-1, the complete variable domain is DTGVSQNPRHKITKRGQNVTFRCDPISEHNRLYWYRQTLGQGPEFLTYFQNEAQLEKSRLLSDRFSAERPKGSFSTLEIQRTEQGDSAMYLCASSLISAENTEAFFGQGTRLTVV.

The V gene is TRBV6-5, the J gene TRBJ1-4; D gene unclear. This CDR3 has 15 residues. CDR1 and CDR2 (germline): MNHEY, SVGAGI. Trimming removed 0 bases from V and 7 bases from J, with 12 bases in between. The CDR3 DNA is TGTGCCAGCAGTTACTCGATAGGGTATGGTGAAAAACTGTTTTTT. Its protein product is CASSYSIGYGEKLFF.

The chain recombines TRBV4-1 with TRBJ2-1; TRBD2 aligns across 7 bases. This CDR3 has 15 amino acids. From germline, CDR1 is MGHRA and CDR2 YSYEKL. Trimming at V came to 4 bases and at J to 7 bases, leaving 10 bases not matched to a gene. The CDR3 nucleotides are TGCGCCAGCAGCCCCCTGTCGGGAGGCAGGAATGAGCAGTTCTTC. As protein: CASSPLSGGRNEQFF.

This chain connects TRBV28 to TRBJ1-2, with a weak D call TRBD1 (6 bases). This CDR3 has 20 residues. Germline CDR1 is MDHEN and CDR2 is SYDVKM. Trimming pared 8 bases from V and 7 bases from J, leaving 38 bases between. This CDR3 is CASRALGGRDKIWPVGGYTF. The CDR3 coding sequence is TGTGCCAGCCGCGCTTTGGGGGGTAGGGACAAGATTTGGCCGGTGGGTGGCTACACCTTC.